This record looks at one TCR beta chain sequence and its context. Trimming cost V 2 bases and J 2 bases; bases outside gene matches: 4. In germline, CDR1 is SGDLS, CDR2 YYNGEE. CDR3 length equals 16 residues. This sample was taken from a study of blood T cell repertoires in COVID-19. For the study at large: T cells, B-cell-depleted T cells, or PBMCs provided the cDNA or gDNA that served as material.

The data were produced by immunoSEQ multiplex PCR, yet TCRdb's version contains in-frame clones alone and is incomplete. The sample carries approximately 20,000 clones, about 89% recorded once. This receptor was taken from a human donor with active COVID-19. The donor label of this sample is uncertain. Sequenced: peripheral blood. The genes are TRBV9 and TRBJ2-2, with 9 bases fitting TRBD2. The CDR3: CASSVAGGSNTGELFF. The CDR3 DNA follows: TGTGCCAGCAGCGTGGCGGGGGGGTCCAACACCGGGGAGCTGTTTTTT.